Listed below are T cell receptor beta chains from one sample, sequenced in a study of T cells expressing NK-cell markers. TCRdb re-called the 5' RACE reads and gives one entry per CDR3 protein, without DNA. Its listing shows some 110,000 distinct CDR3 sequences. Source material: blood T cells: a sorted CD56 or NKG2C T cell subset, CD4+ or CD8+ T cells, or bulk PBMC T cells (not recorded which). All receptors derive from a woman aged 18 to 75 in good health. Both conserved end residues are part of each CDR3.

>TRBJ1-1|TRBV9
CASSVARGPTEAFF
>TRBJ2-7|TRBV7-2
CASSLGVSGYEQYF
>TRBJ1-1|TRBV10-3
CAISESGIDGGDTEAFF
>TRBJ2-3|TRBV29-1
CSVEERGVSTDTQYF
>TRBJ1-5|TRBV6-1
CASSLYGTDNQPQHF
>TRBJ1-2|TRBV9
CASSLSGGTYGYTF
>TRBJ2-6|TRBV24-1
CATSESGTGESGANVLTF
>TRBJ1-2|TRBV28
CASSTGTGDPTYGYTF
>TRBJ2-1|TRBV6-1
CASRPGLAGQDEQFF
>TRBJ2-1|TRBV28
CASSLGSVYNEQFF
>TRBJ1-5|TRBV29-1
CSVGGGNQPQHF
>TRBJ2-3|TRBV20-1
CSARDTGEATDTQYF
>TRBJ2-1|TRBV12-3/TRBV12-4
CASRRTLSSYNEQFF
>TRBJ2-1|TRBV19
CASSLSGGNNEQFF
>TRBJ2-1|TRBV28
CASSSPTPSEKQLYNEQFF
>TRBJ2-3|TRBV4-3
CASSQEWGLAGGPADTQYF
>TRBJ2-4|TRBV7-8
CASSLGPLGDIQYF
>TRBJ2-1|TRBV9
CASSVAPGQQFF
>TRBJ1-2|TRBV6-1
CASRPLTGDSYGYTF
>TRBJ2-7|TRBV10-2
CASSGTGFSGEQYF
>TRBJ1-2|TRBV12-3/TRBV12-4
CASSLAWGTNGYTF
>TRBJ1-3|TRBV7-9
CASSAGTQWGNTIYF
>TRBJ1-6|TRBV4-1
CASSQFGVTDGRSPLHF
>TRBJ2-1|TRBV2
CASSPGLAGSSYNEQFF